The source of this TCR beta chain is a study of blood T cell repertoires in COVID-19. About the study: The United States, Italy and Spain were the sources of the acute and convalescent COVID-19 samples. From T cells, B-cell-depleted T cells, or PBMCs came the material, which was cDNA or gDNA.

Study processing details: From reference gene primer amplification, estimates of nucleated cell counts were derived. Assay used: immunoSEQ multiplex PCR; TCRdb lists only in-frame clones, some missing. V and J calls plus clone size are reproduced from that table; the DNA served to infer D and trimming. The profile shows some 220,000 clones, around 80% of them singletons. J lost 0 bases, V lost 5 bases, and 4 bases had no gene match. Per the germline V gene, CDR1 is SGHDT and CDR2 is YYEEEE. The CDR3 runs to 14 residues. The source is an older woman with acute or convalescent COVID-19. Sequenced input: peripheral blood. V usage is TRBV5-6 and J usage is TRBJ2-7; 8 bases are a match to TRBD1. The CDR3 DNA is TGTGCCAGCAGGGATGACAGGGGCTCCTACGAGCAGTACTTC. Translation gives CASRDDRGSYEQYF.